This T cell receptor (beta chain) was found in a study of blood T cell repertoires in COVID-19 (dated by TCRdb to 2020 to 2022). For the study in its entirety: Collaborator samples came from the United States, Italy and Spain and covered acute and convalescent phases of COVID-19. Samples were obtained from the ongoing ImmuneRACE study (first 160 participants) and from some 1,200 subjects provided by 6 global collaborators. HLA class I and class II types, where available, came from metadata supplied by the sample provider rather than from assay-based typing. Sample metadata almost always included a de-identified subject ID, COVID-19 status, age in years and sex. The repertoires were released in a freely available public database meant as a resource for research on the immune response to SARS-CoV-2. The material from the prospective study consisted of cDNA or gDNA derived from T cells, B-cell-depleted T cells, or PBMCs. Subjects who had been exposed to COVID-19, were actively infected with it, or had recovered from it provided the deeply sampled blood TCRbeta repertoires that made up the dataset.

Overall results and qualifications from the work: How much clinical and demographic metadata was included differed by source and by participant, and the metadata was provided uncurated.

A remark on this clone: Its antigen remains undetermined. Per-base qualities were not stored, and no clone one base away is much larger.

The immunoSEQ Assay, a bias-controlled multiplex PCR, was used to amplify TCRbeta CDR3 regions from genomic DNA. The original pipeline was this. Within the assay, amplification of reference gene primers was used to estimate how many nucleated cells each sample contained. To quantify the absolute abundance of each unique TCRbeta CDR3 rearrangement, sequence reads were collapsed and filtered. Productive Simpson clonality was computed per sample as the square root of Simpson's diversity index over productive rearrangements. TCRdb provides this immuneACCESS table in a form limited to in-frame rearrangements. Some clones are lacking; in checked studies, under half of them reflect an unresolved V gene, and why the rest are absent is not known. That table is the source of V, J and clone size, and D and trimming were worked out from the DNA. The sample table contains about 210,000 clones; only one count was recorded for more than 85% of them. The ten largest clonotypes hold roughly 0.7% of the sample.

Collaborating institutions collected whole blood in K2EDTA tubes following their own protocols. For TCRbeta analysis, collaborators shipped samples in one of three forms: frozen whole blood, isolated PBMCs, or DNA extracted from either of those sample types. At the junction V is shortened by 0 bases and J by 5 bases; bases outside the gene matches: 6. The germline V gene (reference sequence) provides CDR1 GTSNPN and CDR2 SVGIG. The CDR3 runs 15 residues from the cysteine to the phenylalanine. This entry keeps only the CDR3 DNA: 45 bases, framed from base 1. Sequencing was done on a sample of peripheral blood. This chain is built from TRBV30 and TRBJ2-1; 8 junctional bases match TRBD2. The TCR sequence derives from a man aged 35-49 years with acute or convalescent COVID-19. The DNA is TGTGCCTGGAGTGTAGGCCTAGCGGGTCACAATGAGCAGTTCTTC. It encodes CAWSVGLAGHNEQFF.